A selection of T cell receptor beta chains follows, all from one sample in a study of blood T cells in healthy people across ages. TCRdb re-called the 5' RACE reads with MiXCR, one entry per CDR3 protein. The sample lists around 940,000 distinct CDR3 sequences, 45% to 60% occurring once. What was sequenced was blood. Receptors were obtained from a woman in her fifties or sixties in good health. Each CDR3 is given without its conserved first and last residue. The order of the fields is J gene, V gene, clone size, CDR3 protein. The listing skips clone size in some rows; elsewhere it reads once, few, many or a size class.

TRBJ2-3 | TRBV29-1 | NA | SVEGIVATSGRNTQY
TRBJ2-7 | TRBV4-1 | NA | ASSQDLKREAPYEQY
TRBJ2-3 | TRBV3-1 | NA | ASSHTGEGDTQY
TRBJ2-3 | TRBV12-3/TRBV12-4 | few | ASSPSSGRNTDTQY
TRBJ1-5 | TRBV6-2/TRBV6-3 | NA | ACGADYSNQPQH
TRBJ1-2 | TRBV5-4 | NA | ASSRPQWPGYT
TRBJ2-7 | TRBV12-3/TRBV12-4 | NA | ASRLSSYEQY
TRBJ2-1 | TRBV28 | NA | ASKSGDWDEQF
NA | TRBV12-3/TRBV12-4 | few | ASSDGLAGGSYEQY
TRBJ2-5 | TRBV3-1 | NA | ASQATVGTETQY
TRBJ2-1 | TRBV7-4 | NA | ASSLPRGLAGPQSSYNEQF
TRBJ2-1 | TRBV12-3/TRBV12-4 | NA | ASSLVLSTSGSLNEQF
TRBJ2-3 | TRBV20-1 | once | SARVTFVTDTQY
TRBJ1-1 | TRBV27 | NA | ASTNRAGTMNTEAF
TRBJ2-1 | TRBV29-1 | few | SVDSRLAGGPEF
TRBJ2-7 | TRBV28 | NA | ASSSIRYEQY
TRBJ2-1 | TRBV18 | NA | ASSPNPGPNEQF
NA | TRBV29-1 | NA | SGDRGVGTQY
TRBJ1-3 | TRBV29-1 | NA | SVRTGGGNTIY
TRBJ2-5 | TRBV27 | NA | ASTPVAGLSGTQY
TRBJ1-1 | TRBV27 | NA | ASMTPTGGTTEAF
TRBJ2-1 | TRBV5-1 | NA | ASSLAGQAVHEQF